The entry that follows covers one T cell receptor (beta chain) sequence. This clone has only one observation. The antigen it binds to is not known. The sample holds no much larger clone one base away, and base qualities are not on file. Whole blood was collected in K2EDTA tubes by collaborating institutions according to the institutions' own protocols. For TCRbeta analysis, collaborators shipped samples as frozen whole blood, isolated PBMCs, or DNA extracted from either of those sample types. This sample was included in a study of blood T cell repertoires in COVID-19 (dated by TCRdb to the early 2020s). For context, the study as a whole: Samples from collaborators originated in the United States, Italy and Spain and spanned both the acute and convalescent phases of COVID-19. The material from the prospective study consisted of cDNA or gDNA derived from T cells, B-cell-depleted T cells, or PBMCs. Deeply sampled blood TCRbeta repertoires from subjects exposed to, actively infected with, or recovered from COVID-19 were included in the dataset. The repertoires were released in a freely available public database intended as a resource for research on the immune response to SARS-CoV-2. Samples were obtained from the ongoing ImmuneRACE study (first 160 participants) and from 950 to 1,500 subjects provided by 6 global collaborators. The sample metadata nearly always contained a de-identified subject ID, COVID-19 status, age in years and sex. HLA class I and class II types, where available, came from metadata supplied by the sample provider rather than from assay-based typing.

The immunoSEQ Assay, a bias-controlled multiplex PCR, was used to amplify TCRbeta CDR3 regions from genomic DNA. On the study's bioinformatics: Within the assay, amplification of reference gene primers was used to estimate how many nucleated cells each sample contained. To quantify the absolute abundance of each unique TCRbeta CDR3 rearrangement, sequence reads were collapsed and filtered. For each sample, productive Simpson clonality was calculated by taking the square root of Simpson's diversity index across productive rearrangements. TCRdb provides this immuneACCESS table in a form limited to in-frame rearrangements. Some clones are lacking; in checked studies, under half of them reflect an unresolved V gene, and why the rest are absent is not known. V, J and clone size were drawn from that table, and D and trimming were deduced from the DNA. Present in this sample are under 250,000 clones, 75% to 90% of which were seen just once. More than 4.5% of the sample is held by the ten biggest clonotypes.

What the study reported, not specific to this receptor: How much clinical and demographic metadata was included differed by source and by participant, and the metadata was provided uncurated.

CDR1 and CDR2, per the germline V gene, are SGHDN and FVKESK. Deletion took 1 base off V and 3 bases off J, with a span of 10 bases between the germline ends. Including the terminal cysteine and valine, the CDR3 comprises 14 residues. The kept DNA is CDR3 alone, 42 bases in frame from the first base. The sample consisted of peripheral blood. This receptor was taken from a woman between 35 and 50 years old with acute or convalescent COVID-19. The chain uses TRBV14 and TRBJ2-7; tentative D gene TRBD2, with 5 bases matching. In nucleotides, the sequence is TGTGCCAGCAGCCAAGGGTACGGGAACTACGAGCAGTACGTC. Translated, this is CASSQGYGNYEQYV.